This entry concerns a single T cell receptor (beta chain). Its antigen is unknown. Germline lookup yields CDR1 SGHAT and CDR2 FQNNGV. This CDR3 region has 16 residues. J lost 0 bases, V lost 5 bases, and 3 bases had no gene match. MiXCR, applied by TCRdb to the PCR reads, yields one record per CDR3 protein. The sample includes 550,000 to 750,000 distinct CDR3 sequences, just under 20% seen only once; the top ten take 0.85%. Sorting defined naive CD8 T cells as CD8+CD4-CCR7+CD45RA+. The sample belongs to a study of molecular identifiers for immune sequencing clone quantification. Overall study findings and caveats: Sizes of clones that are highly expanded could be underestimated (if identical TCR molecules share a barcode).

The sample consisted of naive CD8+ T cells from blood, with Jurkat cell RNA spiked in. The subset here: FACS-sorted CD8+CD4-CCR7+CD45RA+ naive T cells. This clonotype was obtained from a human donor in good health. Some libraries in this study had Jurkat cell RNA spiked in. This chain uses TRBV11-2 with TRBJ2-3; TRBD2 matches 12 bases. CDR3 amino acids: CASSKGLAGSTDTQYF. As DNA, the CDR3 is TGTGCCAGCAGCAAAGGACTAGCGGGGAGCACAGATACGCAGTATTTT.